This passage covers 7 T cell receptor beta chains from one sample sequenced in a study of neurological immune-mediated disorders. TCRdb independently ran MiXCR on the 5' RACE reads; one entry per CDR3 protein. In the table there are 80,000 or so distinct CDR3 sequences, roughly 9% of which are singletons. The sequenced sample was PBMCs. These receptors all stem from a man over 45 in good health.

This clonotype was detected only a few times. CDR3 nucleotide sequence: TGTGCCAGCAGCCGTAAGGACAAGGCCCAACCCCGCGAGCAGTACTTC. Translating gives CASSRKDKAQPREQYF. This chain joins TRBV28 and TRBJ2-7; D might be TRBD1 (5 bases). V lost 6 bases and J 6 bases, leaving 24 bases between the germline ends. Per germline, CDR1 MDHEN and CDR2 SYDVKM. This CDR3 has 16 residues.

This clonotype was seen at least ten times. This sequence joins TRBV20-1 and TRBJ2-1, with 14 positions matching TRBD2. The junction had 5 bases not matched to a gene; V was cut back by 6 bases and J by 1 base. Germline V CDR1 and CDR2: DFQATT, SNEGSKA (reference sequence). This CDR3 is built from 16 residues. The CDR3 loop reads CSAPGTSGGSYNEQFF. DNA for the CDR3: TGCAGTGCACCTGGGACTAGCGGGGGATCCTACAATGAGCAGTTCTTC.

V usage is TRBV27 and J usage is TRBJ2-7; D is perhaps TRBD1 (5 bases). V lost 4 bases to trimming and J lost 3 bases, with 13 bases between them. The CDR3 contains 14 residues. Germline CDR1 MNHEY, CDR2 SMNVEV (reference sequence). In DNA, the CDR3 is TGTGCCAGCAGTTCAAAACAGGACCGCTACGAGCAGTACTTC. Its translation is CASSSKQDRYEQYF.

This clonotype was observed at least ten times. This sequence joins TRBV9 and TRBJ2-1; possibly TRBD1 for D (6 bases). This CDR3 is built from 17 residues. V was pared by 4 bases and J by 0 bases, with 17 bases between. CDR1 is SGDLS and CDR2 is YYNGEE in the germline V gene. The CDR3 nucleotides read TGTGCCAGCAGCTCGAGGGGGACACGGAGCTCCTACAATGAGCAGTTCTTC. Translation: CASSSRGTRSSYNEQFF.

This clonotype was picked up many times. J is TRBJ1-2 and V is TRBV7-9; perhaps TRBD1 as D (5 bases). Germline values: CDR1 SEHNR, CDR2 FQNEAQ (reference sequence). V dropped 5 bases and J dropped 7 bases, with 17 bases sitting between them. CDR3 size: 14 residues. CDR3: CASSPDLQGGGYTF. CDR3 DNA sequence: TGTGCCAGCAGCCCCGACCTCCAGGGTGGTGGCTACACCTTC. Complete variable domain (other parts from reference TRBV7-9 and TRBJ1-2): DTGVSQNPRHKITKRGQNVTFRCDPISEHNRLYWYRQTLGQGPEFLTYFQNEAQLEKSRLLSDRFSAERPKGSFSTLEIQRTEQGDSAMYLCASSPDLQGGGYTFGSGTRLTVV.

This clonotype occurred many times. The chain is built from TRBV7-2 and TRBJ1-1, with 9 nucleotides matching TRBD1. V dropped 2 bases and J dropped 1; count of bases not matched to a gene: 8. CDR1 is SGHTA and CDR2 is FQGNSA in the germline V gene. This CDR3 is built from 17 residues. As DNA, the CDR3 is TGTGCCAGCAGCTTAACAGGGGGCCATAGGTCGAACACTGAAGCTTTCTTT. Its protein is CASSLTGGHRSNTEAFF. The variable domain in full, with the rest retrieved from reference TRBV7-2 and TRBJ1-1, is GAGVSQSPSNKVTEKGKDVELRCDPISGHTALYWYRQSLGQGLEFLIYFQGNSAPDKSGLPSDRFSAERTGGSVSTLTIQRTQQEDSAVYLCASSLTGGHRSNTEAFFGQGTRLTVV.

This clonotype came up many times. This CDR3 is CASSILGDGVYF. CDR3 DNA: TGTGCCAGCAGCATCTTAGGGGACGGTGTATACTTC. The J gene is TRBJ2-7, the V gene TRBV7-9; D might be TRBD1 or TRBD2, each matching 5 bases. V lost 5 bases and J lost 13, with 18 bases in between. This CDR3 is 12 amino acids long. From germline, CDR1 is SEHNR and CDR2 FQNEAQ (reference sequence).